The 13 T cell receptor beta chains in this list originate from one sample, sequenced in a study of cytomegalovirus exposure and HLA in healthy donors. PCR employed 60 Vbeta and 13 Jbeta primers. Repertoires were generated with immunoSEQ multiplex PCR, while TCRdb's copy carries only in-frame clones and drops some. Seen here are 150,000 to 200,000 clones, more than 65% observed once, and the top ten hold 1.3%. The sequencing sample was made of PBMCs. These TCRs come from a man aged 25-45 years in good health and CMV-seronegative.

The V call is TRBV5-1, the J call TRBJ2-2; D is possibly TRBD2 (6 bases). The CDR3 has 15 amino acids. The germline V and J ends were trimmed by 9 bases and 2 bases, with 17 bases remaining between them. The germline CDR1 and CDR2 sequences are SGHRS and YFSETQ. DNA of the CDR3: TGCGCCACCCGGTCGGGGGACCTTAACACCGGGGAGCTGTTTTTT. This codes for CATRSGDLNTGELFF.

This clone has only one observation. The gene calls are TRBV19 and TRBJ1-4; D gene unclear. V dropped 5 bases and J dropped 5 bases, with 12 bases sitting between them. Germline CDR1 LNHDA, CDR2 SQIVND (reference sequence). The CDR3 loop spans 14 amino acids. CDR3 nucleotides: TGTGCCAGTAGTCCTGCCGGGATGAATGAAAAACTGTTTTTT. Its protein product is CASSPAGMNEKLFF.

V usage is TRBV7-2 and J usage is TRBJ1-4; no firm D call. V was trimmed by 1 base and J by 3 bases, leaving 15 bases between them. The germline gives CDR1 SGHTA, CDR2 FQGNSA. This CDR3 contains 17 residues. The CDR3 coding sequence is TGTGCCAGCAGCTTAGTGGGCGGGGAGAGGGCTAATGAAAAACTGTTTTTT. Protein: CASSLVGGERANEKLFF. The complete variable domain, with remaining parts taken from reference TRBV7-2 and TRBJ1-4, reads GAGVSQSPSNKVTEKGKDVELRCDPISGHTALYWYRQSLGQGLEFLIYFQGNSAPDKSGLPSDRFSAERTGGSVSTLTIQRTQQEDSAVYLCASSLVGGERANEKLFFGSGTQLSVL.

V gene TRBV7-9 combines with J gene TRBJ1-1, with 7 bases fitting TRBD1. V shed 4 bases, J shed 1 base, and the junction held 3 bases outside the gene matches. Per germline, CDR1 SEHNR and CDR2 FQNEAQ (reference sequence). The CDR3 consists of 14 residues. CDR3 sequence reads: CASSSGQWNTEAFF. The CDR3, as DNA: TGTGCCAGCAGCTCGGGACAGTGGAACACTGAAGCTTTCTTT.

This chain connects TRBV30 to TRBJ1-2, with TRBD1 as a possible D gene (5 bases). The V gene's germline CDR1 is GTSNPN and CDR2 SVGIG (reference sequence). The V end lost 3 bases, the J end lost 3 bases, and 14 bases lay between the germline ends. This CDR3 comprises 14 residues. CDR3 region: CAWRRPDSDYGYTF. The CDR3, as DNA: TGTGCCTGGAGGCGACCCGACAGCGACTATGGCTACACCTTC.

The chain is built from TRBV18 and TRBJ1-1, with a weak D call TRBD1 (5 bases). Germline V gene sequence: CDR1 KGHSH, CDR2 LQKENI. The V end lost 3 bases, the J end lost 6 bases, and 14 bases lay between the germline ends. The CDR3 runs 14 residues. CDR3 loop: CASSPGWQGAEAFF. CDR3 nucleotides: TGTGCCAGCTCACCGGGCTGGCAGGGCGCTGAAGCTTTCTTT.

This sequence joins TRBV11-2 and TRBJ1-4, with 9 bases aligning to TRBD1. CDR3 size: 18 residues. In germline, CDR1 is SGHAT, CDR2 FQNNGV. After removal of 0 bases from V and 6 bases from J, the junction contained 11 bases not matched to a gene. The CDR3 is CASSLDGTGHPIDEKLFF. CDR3 sequence (DNA): TGTGCCAGCAGCTTAGATGGGACAGGGCACCCAATCGATGAAAAACTGTTTTTT.

The chain carries TRBV7-3 and TRBJ1-4; D unresolved. Deletions cut 1 base from V and 8 bases from J, with 8 bases between. The CDR3 consists of 13 residues. Germline-derived CDR1 and CDR2 are SGHTA and FQGTGA. In nucleotides, the CDR3 is TGTGCCAGCAGCTTAAGGGCAGACGAAAAACTGTTTTTT. Protein sequence: CASSLRADEKLFF. Full variable domain (missing parts from reference TRBV7-3 and TRBJ1-4): GAGVSQTPSNKVTEKGKYVELRCDPISGHTALYWYRQSLGQGPEFLIYFQGTGAADDSGLPNDRFFAVRPEGSVSTLKIQRTERGDSAVYLCASSLRADEKLFFGSGTQLSVL.

The chain employs TRBV15 and TRBJ1-3; 10 nucleotides match TRBD1. In germline, CDR1 is LNHNV, CDR2 YYDKDF (reference sequence). The CDR3 is made up of 17 amino acids. Trimming removed 5 bases from V and 0 bases from J; junction bases left unmatched: 7. The CDR3 loop is CATSDRDRGLSGNTIYF. For the CDR3, the DNA is TGTGCCACCAGCGACCGGGACAGGGGACTCTCTGGAAACACCATATATTTT.

The chain combines TRBV30 with TRBJ2-3; 12 bases are a match to TRBD2. CDR1 and CDR2 (germline): GTSNPN, SVGIG (reference sequence). This CDR3 contains 14 residues. V was clipped by 5 bases and J by 3 bases; unmatched bases: 3. Here the CDR3 DNA reads TGTGCCTGGTCGACTAGCGGGAGTACAGATACGCAGTATTTT. Protein sequence: CAWSTSGSTDTQYF.

The V call is TRBV4-1, the J call TRBJ2-5; maybe TRBD1 (6 bases). The assigned J gene may be wrong: the sequence end matches TRBJ2-7 better. Germline V CDR1 and CDR2: MGHRA, YSYEKL. This CDR3 comprises 16 residues. The CDR3, as DNA: TGCGCCAGCAGCCATGATCCATCAACAAAAGGGGGCGAGCAGTACTTC. It is translated as CASSHDPSTKGGEQYF.

The V call is TRBV5-1, the J call TRBJ2-5, with TRBD1 matching 7 bases. The CDR3 has 14 amino acids. V lost 2 bases to trimming and J lost 0 bases; unmatched junction nucleotides: 1. Germline V gene data show CDR1 as SGHRS and CDR2 as YFSETQ. The CDR3 nucleotides read TGCGCCAGCAGCTTAAGGGGGCACCAAGAGACCCAGTACTTC. Amino acids: CASSLRGHQETQYF.

J is TRBJ2-7 and V is TRBV5-6, with TRBD2 identical over 7 bases. V gave up 3 bases and J gave up 6 bases; unmatched junction bases: 9. The length of the CDR3 is 14 residues. Germline V gene lookup returns CDR1 SGHDT and CDR2 YYEEEE. CDR3 amino acids: CASSWGGGRGEQYF. CDR3 in DNA: TGTGCCAGCAGCTGGGGCGGGGGAAGAGGCGAGCAGTACTTC.